This T cell receptor (beta chain) was captured by sequencing in a study of blood T cell repertoires in COVID-19. The table came from immunoSEQ multiplex PCR; TCRdb's copy has only in-frame clones and leaves some out. Here the sample spans roughly 150,000 clones, approximately 80% being singletons. CDR1 and CDR2 from the germline V gene are MDHEN and SYDVKM. The V gene lost 7 bases and the J gene lost 6 bases, with 7 bases spanning the gap. There are 11 residues in the CDR3. V usage is TRBV28 and J usage is TRBJ1-5, with D uncertain. The sample consisted of peripheral blood. This receptor was identified in a man aged 60 to 75 with acute or convalescent COVID-19. The CDR3 loop is CASTRGQPQHF. DNA for the CDR3: TGTGCCAGCACCCGCGGTCAGCCCCAGCATTTT.